The 15 T cell receptor beta chains reported below all come from one sample, sequenced in a study of cytomegalovirus exposure and HLA in healthy donors (dated by TCRdb to 2017 to 2019). Libraries were built with the immunoSEQ multiplex PCR assay. A mixture of 60 forward primers for TCR Vbeta segments and 13 reverse primers for TCR Jbeta segments was used in the multiplex PCR. TCRdb carries this immuneACCESS record with in-frame sequences only. Its versions omit some clonotypes, under half of them owing to an unresolved V gene in the studies checked, with the rest unexplained. The sample yields more than 95,000 clones; about 80% were counted once. More than 2.5% of the sample lies in the top ten. The sequencing sample was made of PBMCs. These receptors were obtained from a woman in her 50s in good health and CMV-seronegative.

The chain joins TRBV7-8 to TRBJ1-6, with D possibly matching TRBD1 (5 bases). The length of the CDR3 is 14 residues. Trimming stripped 5 bases from V and 3 bases from J, with 8 bases between. CDR1 and CDR2 (germline): SGHVS, FQNEAQ. The CDR3 nucleotides are TGTGCCAGCAGCACCGGGGGCTATAATTCACCCCTCCACTTT. Its protein product is CASSTGGYNSPLHF.

This chain links TRBV7-2 with TRBJ2-5; maybe TRBD2 (5 bases). Germline V gives CDR1 SGHTA, CDR2 FQGNSA. Trimming shortened V by 3 bases and J by 2 bases, and 13 bases separated the two germline ends. The CDR3 spans 15 residues. The DNA for the CDR3 is TGTGCCAGCAGCTTCTCAAACGGACTTCAAGAGACCCAGTACTTC. Its protein is CASSFSNGLQETQYF. The whole variable domain, remainder taken from reference TRBV7-2 and TRBJ2-5, is GAGVSQSPSNKVTEKGKDVELRCDPISGHTALYWYRQSLGQGLEFLIYFQGNSAPDKSGLPSDRFSAERTGGSVSTLTIQRTQQEDSAVYLCASSFSNGLQETQYFGPGTRLLVL.

V gene TRBV28 combines with J gene TRBJ2-7, with a possible D match to TRBD1 (5 bases). Germline V gene data show CDR1 as MDHEN and CDR2 as SYDVKM. V dropped 1 base and J dropped 6 bases, with 10 bases sitting between them. The CDR3 covers 13 residues. CDR3 loop: CASSLYERGEQYF. For the CDR3, the DNA is TGTGCCAGCAGTTTATATGAAAGGGGCGAGCAGTACTTC. Full variable domain (missing parts from reference TRBV28 and TRBJ2-7): DVKVTQSSRYLVKRTGEKVFLECVQDMDHENMFWYRQDPGLGLRLIYFSYDVKMKEKGDIPEGYSVSREKKERFSLILESASTNQTSMYLCASSLYERGEQYFGPGTRLTVT.

This chain connects TRBV7-8 to TRBJ1-5; possibly TRBD1 for D (5 bases). The CDR3 is 19 amino acids. Germline values: CDR1 SGHVS, CDR2 FQNEAQ. V shed 1 base and J shed 4 bases, with 23 bases lying between them. The CDR3 coding sequence is TGTGCCAGCAGCTTAGGGGGGGGTGGGCGGCAGTTCTCTAATCAGCCCCAGCATTTT. It codes for CASSLGGGGRQFSNQPQHF. The entire variable domain, with the rest obtained from reference TRBV7-8 and TRBJ1-5, is as follows: GAGVSQSPRYKVAKRGQDVALRCDPISGHVSLFWYQQALGQGPEFLTYFQNEAQLDKSGLPSDRFFAERPEGSVSTLKIQRTQQEDSAVYLCASSLGGGGRQFSNQPQHFGDGTRLSIL.

The chain uses TRBV5-1 and TRBJ1-1, with D possibly TRBD1 on 6 matching bases. The germline V gene encodes CDR1 SGHRS and CDR2 YFSETQ. The CDR3 spans 14 residues. The germline V and J ends were trimmed by 4 bases and 3 bases, with 13 bases remaining between them. The CDR3 reads CASSTTGSDTEAFF. CDR3 bases: TGCGCCAGCAGCACCACAGGGTCGGACACTGAAGCTTTCTTT.

V usage is TRBV10-3 and J usage is TRBJ2-7; 11 nucleotides line up with TRBD2. Germline CDR1 ENHRY, CDR2 SYGVKD. There are 14 residues in the CDR3. The J segment lost 2 bases and the V segment lost 6 bases, leaving 3 bases of the junction unmatched. CDR3 bases: TGTGCCATCAGCTTAGCGGGAGGGGCCTACGAGCAGTACTTC. It codes for CAISLAGGAYEQYF.

This rearrangement joins TRBV7-9 to TRBJ2-5, with TRBD2 as a possible D gene (6 bases). Germline assignment: CDR1 SEHNR and CDR2 FQNEAQ (reference sequence). Trimming took 5 bases from V and 5 from J, leaving 12 bases between them. The CDR3 length is 13 residues. CDR3 in DNA: TGTGCCAGCAGCCCACGGGACTGGGAGACCCAGTACTTC. The encoded protein is CASSPRDWETQYF.

The chain links TRBV15 to TRBJ1-1; D unresolved. This CDR3 comprises 14 residues. The V end was cut by 5 bases, the J end by 0 bases, with 10 bases between. Germline-derived CDR1 and CDR2 are LNHNV and YYDKDF (reference sequence). CDR3 amino acids: CATSPRVMNTEAFF. The CDR3 DNA sequence: TGTGCCACCAGCCCGAGGGTTATGAACACTGAAGCTTTCTTT. Together with reference TRBV15 and TRBJ1-1, the CDR3 gives the full variable domain: DAMVIQNPRYQVTQFGKPVTLSCSQTLNHNVMYWYQQKSSQAPKLLFHYYDKDFNNEADTPDNFQSRRPNTSFCFLDIRSPGLGDTAMYLCATSPRVMNTEAFFGQGTRLTVV.

This clone has just a few counts. The chain uses TRBV19 and TRBJ1-1; D is ambiguous. In germline, CDR1 is LNHDA, CDR2 SQIVND (reference sequence). Trimming took off 2 bases at V and 9 bases at J, with 13 bases between the two ends. The CDR3 totals 13 residues. CDR3 bases: TGTGCCAGTAGTATAATGTTTGGAGATAAAGCTTTCTTT. Translating it yields CASSIMFGDKAFF.

The chain has TRBV2 and TRBJ1-6; a weak D match, TRBD1 (5 bases). CDR3 length equals 13 residues. Germline-derived CDR1 and CDR2 are SNHLY and FYNNEI. V was cut by 8 bases and J by 5 bases, with 10 bases left in between. The DNA of the CDR3 is TGTGCCAGCCTGACGACAGATAATTCACCCCTCCACTTT. Translated, it gives CASLTTDNSPLHF.

The chain combines TRBV5-1 with TRBJ2-1, with D perhaps TRBD2 (5 bases). This CDR3 spans 16 amino acids. V was cut by 6 bases and J by 8 bases, with 24 bases left in between. Looked up from germline, CDR1 is SGHRS and CDR2 is YFSETQ. The CDR3 sequence: CASNYSPLRRGDEQFF. The CDR3, as DNA: TGCGCCAGCAATTACTCTCCCCTTCGCCGGGGTGATGAGCAGTTCTTC. The full variable domain, in which reference TRBV5-1 and TRBJ2-1 provide the parts outside the CDR3, is KAGVTQTPRYLIKTRGQQVTLSCSPISGHRSVSWYQQTPGQGLQFLFEYFSETQRNKGNFPGRFSGRQFSNSRSEMNVSTLELGDSALYLCASNYSPLRRGDEQFFGPGTRLTVL.

The chain is built from TRBV10-3 and TRBJ2-5; a weak D match, TRBD2 (5 bases). CDR1 and CDR2 from the germline V gene are ENHRY and SYGVKD. The CDR3 consists of 14 residues. V lost 2 bases, J lost 2 bases, and 9 bases lay in between. In DNA, the CDR3 is TGTGCCATCAGTGAGAGCGGACCACAAGAGACCCAGTACTTC. Amino acid sequence: CAISESGPQETQYF.

The chain carries TRBV5-1 and TRBJ2-3; 7 bases fit TRBD2. This CDR3 comprises 11 residues. The junction had 3 bases not matched to a gene; V was cut back by 5 bases and J by 9 bases. CDR1 is SGHRS, CDR2 YFSETQ, per germline. Here the CDR3 reads CASRSGGTQYF. CDR3 coding DNA: TGCGCCAGCAGGTCGGGAGGCACGCAGTATTTT.

The rearrangement uses TRBV7-6 and TRBJ2-5; the match to TRBD2 covers 9 bases. This CDR3 contains 16 residues. The germline CDR1 and CDR2 sequences are SGHVS and FNYEAQ. V shed 2 bases and J 5 bases; nucleotides not matched to a gene: 9. CDR3 coding DNA: TGTGCCAGCAGCTTAAGGGGTAGCGGGAGATCGGAGACCCAGTACTTC. This sequence encodes CASSLRGSGRSETQYF.

In its sample, this clone was seen once. The J gene is TRBJ2-5, the V gene TRBV6-1; D remains unclear. The CDR3 runs to 14 residues. CDR1 MNHNS and CDR2 SASEGT come from the germline V gene. Trimming shortened V by 7 bases and J by 1 base, and 13 bases separated the two germline ends. The CDR3 loop is CASTRPHSQETQYF. The CDR3 DNA reads as TGTGCCAGCACGAGGCCCCACTCCCAAGAGACCCAGTACTTC.